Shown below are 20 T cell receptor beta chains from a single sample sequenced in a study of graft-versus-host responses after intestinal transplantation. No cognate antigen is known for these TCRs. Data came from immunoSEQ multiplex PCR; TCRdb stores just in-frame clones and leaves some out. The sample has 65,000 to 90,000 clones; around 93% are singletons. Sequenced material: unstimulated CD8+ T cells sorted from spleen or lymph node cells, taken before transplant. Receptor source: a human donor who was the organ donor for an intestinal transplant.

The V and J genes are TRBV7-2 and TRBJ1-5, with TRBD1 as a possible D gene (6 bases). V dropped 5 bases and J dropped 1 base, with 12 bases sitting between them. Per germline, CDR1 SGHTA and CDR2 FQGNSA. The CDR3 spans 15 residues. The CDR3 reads CASSLQGGSNQPQHF. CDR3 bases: TGTGCCAGCAGCCTACAGGGTGGGAGCAATCAGCCCCAGCATTTT. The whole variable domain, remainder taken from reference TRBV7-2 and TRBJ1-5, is GAGVSQSPSNKVTEKGKDVELRCDPISGHTALYWYRQSLGQGLEFLIYFQGNSAPDKSGLPSDRFSAERTGGSVSTLTIQRTQQEDSAVYLCASSLQGGSNQPQHFGDGTRLSIL.

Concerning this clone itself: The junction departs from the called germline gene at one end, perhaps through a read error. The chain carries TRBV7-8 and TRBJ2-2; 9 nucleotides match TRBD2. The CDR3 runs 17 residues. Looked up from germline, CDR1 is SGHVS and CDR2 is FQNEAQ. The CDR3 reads CASSLVLRTSDTGVLFF. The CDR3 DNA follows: TGTGCCAGCAGCTTAGTTTTAAGGACTAGCGACACCGGGGTGCTGTTTTTT.

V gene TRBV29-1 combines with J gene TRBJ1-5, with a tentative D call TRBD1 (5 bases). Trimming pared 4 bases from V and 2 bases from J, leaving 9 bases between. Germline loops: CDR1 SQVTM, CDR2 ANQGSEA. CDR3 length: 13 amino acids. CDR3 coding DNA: TGCAGCGTTGGAGGGGACGGCAATCAGCCCCAGCATTTT. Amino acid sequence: CSVGGDGNQPQHF.

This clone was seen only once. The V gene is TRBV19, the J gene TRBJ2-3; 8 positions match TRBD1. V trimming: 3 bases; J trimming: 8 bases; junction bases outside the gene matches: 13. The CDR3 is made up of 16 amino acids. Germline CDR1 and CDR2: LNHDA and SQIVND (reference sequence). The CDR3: CASSILNQGAFSTQYF. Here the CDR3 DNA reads TGTGCCAGTAGTATCCTCAACCAGGGGGCGTTCAGTACGCAGTATTTT.

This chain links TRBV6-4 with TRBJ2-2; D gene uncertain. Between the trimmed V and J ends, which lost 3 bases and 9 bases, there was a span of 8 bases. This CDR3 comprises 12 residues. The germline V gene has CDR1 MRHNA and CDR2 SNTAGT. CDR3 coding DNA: TGTGCCAGCAGTGAGGGCTTCTGGGAGCTGTTTTTT. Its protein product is CASSEGFWELFF.

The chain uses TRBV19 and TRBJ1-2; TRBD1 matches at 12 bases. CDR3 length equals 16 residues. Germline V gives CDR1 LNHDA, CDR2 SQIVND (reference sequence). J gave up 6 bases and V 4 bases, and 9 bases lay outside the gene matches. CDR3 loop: CASSNPGQGARDGYTF. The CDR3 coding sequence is TGTGCCAGTAGTAATCCGGGACAGGGGGCAAGGGATGGCTACACCTTC. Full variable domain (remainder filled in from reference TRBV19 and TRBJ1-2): DGGITQSPKYLFRKEGQNVTLSCEQNLNHDAMYWYRQDPGQGLRLIYYSQIVNDFQKGDIAEGYSVSREKKESFPLTVTSAQKNPTAFYLCASSNPGQGARDGYTFGSGTRLTVV.

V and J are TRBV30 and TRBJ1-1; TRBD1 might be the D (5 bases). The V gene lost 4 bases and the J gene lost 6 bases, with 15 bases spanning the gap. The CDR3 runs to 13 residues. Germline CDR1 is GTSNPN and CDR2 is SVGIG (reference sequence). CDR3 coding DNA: TGTGCCTGGACCCCTGGAGGGGACGCTGAAGCTTTCTTT. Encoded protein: CAWTPGGDAEAFF.

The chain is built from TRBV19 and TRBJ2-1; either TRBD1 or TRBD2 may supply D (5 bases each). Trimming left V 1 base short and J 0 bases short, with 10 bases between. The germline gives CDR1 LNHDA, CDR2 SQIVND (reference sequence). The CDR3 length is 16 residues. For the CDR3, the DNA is TGTGCCAGTAGTATAGTTCCAGGGAGCTCCTACAATGAGCAGTTCTTC. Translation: CASSIVPGSSYNEQFF.

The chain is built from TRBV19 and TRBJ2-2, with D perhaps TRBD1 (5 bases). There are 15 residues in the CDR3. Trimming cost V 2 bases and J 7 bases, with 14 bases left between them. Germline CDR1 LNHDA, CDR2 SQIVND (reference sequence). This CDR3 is CASSIWVQGGGELFF. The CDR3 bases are TGTGCCAGTAGTATATGGGTCCAGGGCGGCGGGGAGCTGTTTTTT.

CDR3 sequence reads: CASSLGQGLNTEAFF. CDR3 sequence (DNA): TGTGCCAGCAGCTTGGGACAGGGCTTGAACACTGAAGCTTTCTTT. This sequence joins TRBV7-3 and TRBJ1-1, with TRBD1 identical over 9 bases. J was trimmed by 0 bases and V by 3 bases; bases with no gene match: 2. This CDR3 comprises 15 residues. The germline gives CDR1 SGHTA, CDR2 FQGTGA.

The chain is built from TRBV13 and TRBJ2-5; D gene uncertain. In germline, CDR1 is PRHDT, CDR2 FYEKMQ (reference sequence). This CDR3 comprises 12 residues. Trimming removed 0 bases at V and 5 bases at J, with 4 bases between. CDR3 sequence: CASSLGSETQYF. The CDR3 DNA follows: TGTGCCAGCAGCTTAGGTAGTGAGACCCAGTACTTC.

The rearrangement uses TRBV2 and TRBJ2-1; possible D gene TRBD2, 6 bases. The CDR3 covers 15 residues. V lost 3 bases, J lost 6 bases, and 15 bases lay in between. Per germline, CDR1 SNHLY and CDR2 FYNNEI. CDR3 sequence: CASSETGDARNEQFF. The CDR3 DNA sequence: TGTGCCAGCAGTGAGACGGGGGACGCGCGCAATGAGCAGTTCTTC.

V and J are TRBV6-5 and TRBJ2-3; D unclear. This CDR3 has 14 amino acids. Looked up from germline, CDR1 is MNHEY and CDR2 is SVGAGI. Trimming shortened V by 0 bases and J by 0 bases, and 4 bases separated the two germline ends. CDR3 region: CASSYSTSTDTQYF. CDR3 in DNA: TGTGCCAGCAGTTACTCCACTAGCACAGATACGCAGTATTTT.

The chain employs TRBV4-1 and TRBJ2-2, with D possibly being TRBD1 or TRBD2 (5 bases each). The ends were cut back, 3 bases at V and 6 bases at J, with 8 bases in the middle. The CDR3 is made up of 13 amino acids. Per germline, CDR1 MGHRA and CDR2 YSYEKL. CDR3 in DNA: TGCGCCAGCAGCCAGGGGGTTCCCGGGGAGCTGTTTTTT. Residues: CASSQGVPGELFF.

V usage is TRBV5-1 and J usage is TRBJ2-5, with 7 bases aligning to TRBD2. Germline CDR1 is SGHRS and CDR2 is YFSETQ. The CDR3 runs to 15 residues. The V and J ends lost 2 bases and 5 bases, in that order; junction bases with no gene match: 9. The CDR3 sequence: CASSFMGEGRETQYF. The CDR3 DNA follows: TGCGCCAGCAGCTTCATGGGGGAGGGCCGGGAGACCCAGTACTTC.

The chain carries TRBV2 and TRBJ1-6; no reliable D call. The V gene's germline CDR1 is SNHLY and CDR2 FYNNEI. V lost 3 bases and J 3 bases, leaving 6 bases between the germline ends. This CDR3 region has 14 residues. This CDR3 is CASSEGSYNSPLHF. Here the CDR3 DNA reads TGTGCCAGCAGTGAGGGAAGCTATAATTCACCCCTCCACTTT.

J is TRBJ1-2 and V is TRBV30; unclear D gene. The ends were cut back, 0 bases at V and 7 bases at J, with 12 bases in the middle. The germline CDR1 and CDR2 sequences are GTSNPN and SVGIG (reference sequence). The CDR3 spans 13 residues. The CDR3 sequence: CAWSVEGLGGYTF. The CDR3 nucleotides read TGTGCCTGGAGTGTTGAGGGCTTGGGTGGCTACACCTTC.

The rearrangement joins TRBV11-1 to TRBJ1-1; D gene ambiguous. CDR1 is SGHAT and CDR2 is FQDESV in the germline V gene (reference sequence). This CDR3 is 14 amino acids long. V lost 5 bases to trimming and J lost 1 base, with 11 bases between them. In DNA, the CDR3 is TGTGCCAGCAGCCCTACTTCAGAGAACACTGAAGCTTTCTTT. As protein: CASSPTSENTEAFF.

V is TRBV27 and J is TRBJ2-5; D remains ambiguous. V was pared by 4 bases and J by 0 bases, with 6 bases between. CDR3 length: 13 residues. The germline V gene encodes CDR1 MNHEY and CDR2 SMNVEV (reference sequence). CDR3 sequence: CASSSMYQETQYF. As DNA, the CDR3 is TGTGCCAGCAGTTCCATGTACCAAGAGACCCAGTACTTC.

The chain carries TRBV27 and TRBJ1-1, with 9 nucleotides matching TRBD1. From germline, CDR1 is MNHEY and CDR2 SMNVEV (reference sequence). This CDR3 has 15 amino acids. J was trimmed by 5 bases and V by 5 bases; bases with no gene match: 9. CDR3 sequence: CASSPHRGLRTEAFF. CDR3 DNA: TGTGCCAGCAGTCCTCACAGGGGGCTGAGGACTGAAGCTTTCTTT.